This TCR beta chain is drawn from a study of response to subunit inactivated influenza vaccine. This CDR3 comprises 17 residues. V lost 2 bases and J 1 base, leaving 15 bases between the germline ends. The V gene's germline CDR1 is LGHNA and CDR2 YSLEER. TCRdb reanalysed the RT-PCR reads using MiXCR and keeps one entry per CDR3 protein. Of some 480,000 distinct CDR3 sequences detected, roughly 9.7% appear once; the ten largest clones hold around 12%. As concerns this clonotype: Its target is not known.

Study-wide points: Every seasonal influenza vaccination brings in few new T cells, the authors suggested.

The source was PBMCs from blood, collected about 6 weeks after vaccination. The chain couples TRBV4-3 to TRBJ2-1; D assignment may be TRBD1 or TRBD2 (5 bases each). This TCR came from a man aged 50 or older who received an inactivated influenza vaccine. This CDR3 is CASSQSPGTASYNEQFF. Here the CDR3 DNA reads TGCGCCAGCAGCCAATCCCCGGGGACGGCATCCTACAATGAGCAGTTCTTC.